A single sample gave rise to the 10 T cell receptor beta chains below, sequenced in a study of T cell responses to AZD1222 COVID-19 vaccine. The protocol was immunoSEQ multiplex PCR, while the TCRdb copy is restricted to in-frame clones and leaves out a portion. The table has 130,000 to 150,000 clones, 90% to 95% seen once. The sequencing here drew on peripheral blood, taken on day 0 of AZD1222 vaccination. The receptors here all came from an adult in good health.

The V and J genes are TRBV4-1 and TRBJ2-7; TRBD2 agrees at 8 bases. Germline assignment: CDR1 MGHRA and CDR2 YSYEKL. Trimming took 0 bases from V and 0 from J; bases not matched to a gene: 7. This CDR3 contains 17 residues. CDR3 protein: CASSQDGGRGVSYEQYF. DNA for the CDR3: TGCGCCAGCAGCCAAGATGGAGGGCGGGGGGTCTCCTACGAGCAGTACTTC.

This clone was seen only once. This sequence joins TRBV18 and TRBJ1-1; TRBD1 might be the D (5 bases). Germline V gene lookup returns CDR1 KGHSH and CDR2 LQKENI. V gave up 3 bases and J gave up 2 bases, with 10 bases separating them. This CDR3 is built from 14 residues. The CDR3 DNA sequence: TGTGCCAGCTCACCCCCAGGGAAAAACACTGAAGCTTTCTTT. Amino acids: CASSPPGKNTEAFF.

The chain combines TRBV19 with TRBJ1-1; 8 bases are shared with TRBD1. The germline V gene encodes CDR1 LNHDA and CDR2 SQIVND (reference sequence). The V gene end was trimmed by 3 bases and the J gene end by 5 bases; junction bases not matched to a gene: 8. The CDR3 is made up of 15 amino acids. CDR3 amino acids: CASSISGRGQTEAFF. CDR3 bases: TGTGCCAGTAGTATTTCTGGCAGGGGGCAAACTGAAGCTTTCTTT. The whole variable domain, filled in from reference TRBV19 and TRBJ1-1, reads DGGITQSPKYLFRKEGQNVTLSCEQNLNHDAMYWYRQDPGQGLRLIYYSQIVNDFQKGDIAEGYSVSREKKESFPLTVTSAQKNPTAFYLCASSISGRGQTEAFFGQGTRLTVV.

This clone appeared once. The gene calls are TRBV4-1 and TRBJ2-1, with 9 nucleotides matching TRBD2. The junction had 14 bases not matched to a gene; V was cut back by 2 bases and J by 9 bases. The germline CDR1 and CDR2 sequences are MGHRA and YSYEKL. The CDR3 is 17 residues long. The CDR3 region is CASSQIFSAGGPIEQFF. In nucleotides, the CDR3 is TGCGCCAGCAGCCAAATTTTCTCCGCGGGAGGGCCGATTGAGCAGTTCTTC.

The J gene is TRBJ1-2, the V gene TRBV3-1 (or the pseudogene TRBV3-2); no firm D call. Per the germline V gene, CDR1 is LGHDT and CDR2 is YNNKEL (reference sequence). CDR3 length equals 14 residues. V shed 0 bases and J shed 4 bases, with 9 bases lying between them. The CDR3: CASSQETPIYGYTF. DNA for the CDR3: TGTGCCAGCAGCCAAGAGACCCCTATCTATGGCTACACCTTC.

The V gene is TRBV4-1, the J gene TRBJ1-2, with D maybe TRBD1 (6 bases). Between the trimmed V and J ends, which lost 0 bases and 8 bases, there was a span of 25 bases. The germline V gene has CDR1 MGHRA and CDR2 YSYEKL. This CDR3 is 18 amino acids long. The CDR3 here is CASSQDPRGQIRDIGYTF. The CDR3 DNA follows: TGCGCCAGCAGCCAAGATCCCCGAGGACAGATAAGGGATATCGGCTACACCTTC.

The chain combines TRBV20-1 with TRBJ1-4; D is unresolved. V lost 6 bases to trimming and J lost 6 bases, with 8 bases between them. This CDR3 comprises 11 residues. CDR1 is DFQATT, CDR2 SNEGSKA, per germline (reference sequence). The CDR3, as DNA: TGCAGTGCACCCGAGGATGAAAAACTGTTTTTT. This gives the protein CSAPEDEKLFF.

This chain links TRBV5-1 with TRBJ2-1, with D possibly being TRBD2 (6 bases). The V and J ends lost 4 bases and 6 bases respectively, with 23 bases between them. Per germline, CDR1 SGHRS and CDR2 YFSETQ. The CDR3 covers 17 residues. Here the CDR3 DNA reads TGCGCCAGCAGCAGCGGACTACTAGCCGCCAATTCCAATGAGCAGTTCTTC. Its translation: CASSSGLLAANSNEQFF. Full variable domain (remainder filled in from reference TRBV5-1 and TRBJ2-1): KAGVTQTPRYLIKTRGQQVTLSCSPISGHRSVSWYQQTPGQGLQFLFEYFSETQRNKGNFPGRFSGRQFSNSRSEMNVSTLELGDSALYLCASSSGLLAANSNEQFFGPGTRLTVL.

This clone was seen only once. The chain carries TRBV5-1 and TRBJ1-5, with D perhaps TRBD1 (5 bases). The V end lost 0 bases, the J end lost 3 bases, and 10 bases lay between the germline ends. CDR3 length: 15 residues. CDR1 and CDR2 from the germline V gene are SGHRS and YFSETQ. CDR3 sequence: CASSLDGATNQPQHF. CDR3 coding DNA: TGCGCCAGCAGCTTGGATGGGGCAACCAATCAGCCCCAGCATTTT.

The chain combines TRBV11-2 with TRBJ2-3; 12 bases map to TRBD2. V lost 1 base to trimming and J lost 3 bases; unmatched junction nucleotides: 5. In germline, CDR1 is SGHAT, CDR2 FQNNGV. The CDR3 has 17 amino acids. CDR3: CASSLGALAGGTDTQYF. CDR3 sequence (DNA): TGTGCCAGCAGCTTAGGGGCCCTAGCGGGAGGGACAGATACGCAGTATTTT.